The entry below gives a single T cell receptor (beta chain) sequence along with its context. This record belongs to a study of Ad26.COV2.S vaccination and SARS-CoV-2 variants. The method was immunoSEQ multiplex PCR; TCRdb's version includes in-frame clones alone and lacks a portion of them. In the table there are over 300,000 clones, about 83% of which are singletons. Trimming cost V 2 bases and J 5 bases; bases outside gene matches: 7. The CDR3 consists of 17 residues. Germline values: CDR1 SGHTA, CDR2 FQGTGA. Sample treatment: roughly 20 received Ad26.COV2.S at low or high dose, single or two shots; five or six received placebo; per-sample allocation not given. Day 63 following the first vaccine or placebo injection was when the samples were taken.

V is TRBV7-3 and J is TRBJ2-2, with 11 positions matching TRBD1. The TCR sequence derives from a person between 18 and 65 years old who received the Ad26.COV2.S COVID-19 vaccine or a placebo. This specimen consisted of peripheral blood, obtained in a trial of Ad26.COV2.S vaccine versus placebo. Written as DNA, the CDR3 is TGTGCCAGCAGCTTACGCCGGACAGGGGGCAGTACCGGGGAGCTGTTTTTT. Protein: CASSLRRTGGSTGELFF.